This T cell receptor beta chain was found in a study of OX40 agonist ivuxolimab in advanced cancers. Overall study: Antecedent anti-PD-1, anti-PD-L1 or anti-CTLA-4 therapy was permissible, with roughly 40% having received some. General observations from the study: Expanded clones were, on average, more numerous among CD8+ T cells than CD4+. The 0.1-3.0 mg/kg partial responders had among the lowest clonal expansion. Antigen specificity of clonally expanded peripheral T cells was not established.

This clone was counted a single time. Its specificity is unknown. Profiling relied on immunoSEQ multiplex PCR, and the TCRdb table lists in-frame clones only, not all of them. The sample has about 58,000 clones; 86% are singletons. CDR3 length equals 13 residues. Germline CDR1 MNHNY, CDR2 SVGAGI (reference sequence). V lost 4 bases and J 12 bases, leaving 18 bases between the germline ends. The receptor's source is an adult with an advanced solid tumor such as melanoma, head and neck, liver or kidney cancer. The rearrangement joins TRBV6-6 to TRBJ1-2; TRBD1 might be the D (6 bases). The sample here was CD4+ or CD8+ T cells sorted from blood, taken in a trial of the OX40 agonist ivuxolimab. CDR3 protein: CASSSTGTGGHTF. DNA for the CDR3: TGTGCCAGCAGTTCTACCGGGACCGGGGGCCACACCTTC.